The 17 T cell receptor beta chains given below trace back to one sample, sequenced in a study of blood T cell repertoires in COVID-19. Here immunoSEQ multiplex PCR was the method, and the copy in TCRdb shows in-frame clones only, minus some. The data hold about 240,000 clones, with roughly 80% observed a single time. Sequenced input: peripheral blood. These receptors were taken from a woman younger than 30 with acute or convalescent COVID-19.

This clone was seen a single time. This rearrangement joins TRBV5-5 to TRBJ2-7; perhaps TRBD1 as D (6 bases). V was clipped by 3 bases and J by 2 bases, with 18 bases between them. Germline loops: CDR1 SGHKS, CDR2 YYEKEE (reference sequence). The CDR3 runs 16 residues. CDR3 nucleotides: TGTGCCAGCAGCTCAAGAACAGGGAATACCCCCTACGAGCAGTACTTC. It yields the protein CASSSRTGNTPYEQYF.

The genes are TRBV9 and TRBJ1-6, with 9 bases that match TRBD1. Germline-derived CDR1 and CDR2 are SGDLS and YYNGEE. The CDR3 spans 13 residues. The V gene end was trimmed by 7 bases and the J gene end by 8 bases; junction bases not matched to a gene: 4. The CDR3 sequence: CASGTGLYSPLHF. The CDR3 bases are TGTGCCAGCGGGACAGGGCTCTATTCACCCCTCCACTTT.

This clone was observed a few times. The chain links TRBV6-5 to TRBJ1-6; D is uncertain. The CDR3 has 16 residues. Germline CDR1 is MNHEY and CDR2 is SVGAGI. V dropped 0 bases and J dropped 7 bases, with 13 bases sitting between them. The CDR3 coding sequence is TGTGCCAGCAGTTACTCTTGGCCGGCGGAAAATTCACCCCTCCACTTT. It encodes CASSYSWPAENSPLHF.

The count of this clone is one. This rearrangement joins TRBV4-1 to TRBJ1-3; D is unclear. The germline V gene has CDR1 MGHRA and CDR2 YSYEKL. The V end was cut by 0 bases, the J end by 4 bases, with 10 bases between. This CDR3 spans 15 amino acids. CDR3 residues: CASSQDAGTGNTIYF. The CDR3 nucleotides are TGCGCCAGCAGCCAAGACGCGGGAACCGGAAACACCATATATTTT.

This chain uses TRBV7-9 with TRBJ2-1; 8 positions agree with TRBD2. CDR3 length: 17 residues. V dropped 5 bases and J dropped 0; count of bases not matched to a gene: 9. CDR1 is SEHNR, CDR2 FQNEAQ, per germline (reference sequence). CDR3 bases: TGTGCCAGCAGCCCAGGACTAGCCGAGAGCTCCTACAATGAGCAGTTCTTC. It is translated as CASSPGLAESSYNEQFF. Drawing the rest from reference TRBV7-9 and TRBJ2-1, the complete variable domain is DTGVSQNPRHKITKRGQNVTFRCDPISEHNRLYWYRQTLGQGPEFLTYFQNEAQLEKSRLLSDRFSAERPKGSFSTLEIQRTEQGDSAMYLCASSPGLAESSYNEQFFGPGTRLTVL.

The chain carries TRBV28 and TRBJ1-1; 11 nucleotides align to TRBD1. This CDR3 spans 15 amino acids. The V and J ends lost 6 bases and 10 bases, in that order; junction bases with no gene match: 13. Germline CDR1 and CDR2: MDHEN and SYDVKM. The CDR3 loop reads CASRSHHGTGGSAFF. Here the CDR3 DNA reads TGTGCCAGCAGGTCCCACCACGGGACAGGGGGTTCAGCTTTCTTT.

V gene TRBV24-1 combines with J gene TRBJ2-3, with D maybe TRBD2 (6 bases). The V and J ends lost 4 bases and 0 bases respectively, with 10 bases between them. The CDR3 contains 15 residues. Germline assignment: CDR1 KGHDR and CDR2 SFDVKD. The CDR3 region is CATSDQSGSTDTQYF. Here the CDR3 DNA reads TGTGCCACCAGTGACCAAAGCGGGAGCACAGATACGCAGTATTTT.

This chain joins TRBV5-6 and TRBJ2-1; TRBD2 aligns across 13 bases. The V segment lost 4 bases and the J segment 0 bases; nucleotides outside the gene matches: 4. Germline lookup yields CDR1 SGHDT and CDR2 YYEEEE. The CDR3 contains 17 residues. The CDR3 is CASSQRTSGSSYNEQFF. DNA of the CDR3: TGTGCCAGCAGCCAGCGGACTAGCGGGAGCTCCTACAATGAGCAGTTCTTC.

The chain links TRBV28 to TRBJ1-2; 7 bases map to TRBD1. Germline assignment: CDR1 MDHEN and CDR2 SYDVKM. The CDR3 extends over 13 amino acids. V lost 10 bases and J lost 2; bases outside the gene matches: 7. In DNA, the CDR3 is TGTGCCATCACGAGACAGGGAAACTATGGCTACACCTTC. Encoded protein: CAITRQGNYGYTF.

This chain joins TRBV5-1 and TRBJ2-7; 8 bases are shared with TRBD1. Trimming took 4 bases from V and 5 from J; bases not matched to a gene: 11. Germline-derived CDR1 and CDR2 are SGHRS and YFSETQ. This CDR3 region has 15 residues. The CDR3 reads CASSRRLTGVDEQYF. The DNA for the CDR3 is TGCGCCAGCAGCAGGAGACTGACAGGGGTGGACGAGCAGTACTTC.

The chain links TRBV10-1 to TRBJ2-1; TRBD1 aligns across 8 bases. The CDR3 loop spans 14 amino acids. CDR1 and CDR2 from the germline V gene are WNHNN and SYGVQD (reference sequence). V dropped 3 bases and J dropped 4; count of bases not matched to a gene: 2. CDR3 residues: CASSDRGPYNEQFF. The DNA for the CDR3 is TGCGCCAGCAGTGACAGGGGGCCATACAATGAGCAGTTCTTC.

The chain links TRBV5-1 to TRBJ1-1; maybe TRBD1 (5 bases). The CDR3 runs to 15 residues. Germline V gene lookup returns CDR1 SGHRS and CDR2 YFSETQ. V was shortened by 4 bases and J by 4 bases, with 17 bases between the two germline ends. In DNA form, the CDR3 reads TGCGCCAGCAGCGTACGGGGGGACGGGAGCACTGAAGCTTTCTTT. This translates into CASSVRGDGSTEAFF.

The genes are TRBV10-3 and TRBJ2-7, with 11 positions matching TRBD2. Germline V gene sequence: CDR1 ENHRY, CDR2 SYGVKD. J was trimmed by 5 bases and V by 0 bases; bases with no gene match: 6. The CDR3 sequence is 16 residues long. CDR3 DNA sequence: TGTGCCATCAGTGAGTCACTAGCGGGAGTTAAGAACGAGCAGTACTTC. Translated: CAISESLAGVKNEQYF.

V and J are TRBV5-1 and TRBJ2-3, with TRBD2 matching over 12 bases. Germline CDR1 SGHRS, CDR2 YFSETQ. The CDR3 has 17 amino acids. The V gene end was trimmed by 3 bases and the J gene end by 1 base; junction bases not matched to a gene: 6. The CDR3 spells CASSWTSGKGGTDTQYF. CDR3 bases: TGCGCCAGCAGCTGGACTAGCGGGAAGGGAGGCACAGATACGCAGTATTTT.

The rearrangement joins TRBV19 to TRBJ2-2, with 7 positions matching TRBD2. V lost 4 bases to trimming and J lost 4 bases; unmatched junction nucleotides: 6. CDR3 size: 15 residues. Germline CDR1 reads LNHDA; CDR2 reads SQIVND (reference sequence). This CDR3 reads CASSTPLAGTGELFF. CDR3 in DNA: TGTGCCAGTAGTACGCCCTTAGCGGGCACCGGGGAGCTGTTTTTT.

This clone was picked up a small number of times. Here the CDR3 reads CASSEGGETQYF. CDR3 nucleotide sequence: TGCGCCAGCAGCGAGGGAGGGGAGACCCAGTACTTC. V is TRBV5-1 and J is TRBJ2-5; 7 positions match TRBD2. CDR1 and CDR2 from the germline V gene are SGHRS and YFSETQ. This CDR3 is built from 12 residues. V lost 4 bases and J lost 5; bases outside the gene matches: 2.

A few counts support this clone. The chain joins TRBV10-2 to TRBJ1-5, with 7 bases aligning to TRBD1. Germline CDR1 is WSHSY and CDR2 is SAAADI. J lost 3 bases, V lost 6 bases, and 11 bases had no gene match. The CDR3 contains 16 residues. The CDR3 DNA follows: TGCGCCAGCAGCGGGGACGAGGGGGCCCCCAATCAGCCCCAGCATTTT. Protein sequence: CASSGDEGAPNQPQHF.